Each of the 13 T cell receptor beta chains below was sequenced from the same sample in a study of cytomegalovirus exposure and HLA in healthy donors. PCR employed 60 Vbeta and 13 Jbeta primers. Repertoires were generated with immunoSEQ multiplex PCR, while TCRdb's copy carries only in-frame clones and drops some. The listing records roughly 200,000 clones. Input material: PBMCs. Every receptor here comes from a girl aged 2 to 10 in good health and CMV-seropositive.

The rearrangement uses TRBV5-1 and TRBJ2-1; 11 nucleotides agree with TRBD2. CDR1 and CDR2 from the germline V gene are SGHRS and YFSETQ. Losses at the gene ends were 0 bases for V and 0 bases for J; bases not matched to a gene: 11. The CDR3 has 20 residues. CDR3 DNA: TGCGCCAGCAGCTTGGCTCTACTAGCGGGAGTTCCATTCTCCTACAATGAGCAGTTCTTC. As protein: CASSLALLAGVPFSYNEQFF.

The V and J genes are TRBV9 and TRBJ2-3; TRBD2 aligns across 7 bases. The CDR3 covers 16 residues. Germline CDR1 is SGDLS and CDR2 is YYNGEE. V shed 4 bases and J 1 base; nucleotides not matched to a gene: 9. The CDR3 region is CASSPEGGDGTDTQYF. CDR3 nucleotides: TGTGCCAGCAGCCCAGAGGGAGGGGATGGCACAGATACGCAGTATTTT.

This chain joins TRBV21-1 and TRBJ2-3; the table's D call TRBD2 went unverified against the DNA. TRBV21-1 is recorded as a pseudogene. CDR3 length: 13 residues. CDR3 region: CASSYRLAHTQYF. Here the CDR3 DNA reads TGTGCCAGCAGCTACCGACTAGCTCATACGCAGTATTTT.

A note on this clone: Other DNA sequences of this sample code for an identical CDR3. V usage is TRBV19 and J usage is TRBJ1-1; no firm D call. V gave up 2 bases and J gave up 0 bases, with 4 bases separating them. This CDR3 has 13 residues. Per germline, CDR1 LNHDA and CDR2 SQIVND (reference sequence). CDR3 in amino acids: CASSISVNTEAFF. The CDR3 region has the DNA TGTGCCAGTAGTATATCAGTGAACACTGAAGCTTTCTTT.

The rearrangement joins TRBV7-8 to TRBJ2-1, with D possibly being TRBD1 (6 bases). The germline V gene has CDR1 SGHVS and CDR2 FQNEAQ. The CDR3 is 14 residues long. V was cut by 2 bases and J by 7 bases, with 12 bases left in between. CDR3 sequence reads: CASSLREQGNEQFF. As DNA, the CDR3 is TGTGCCAGCAGCTTACGGGAACAGGGTAATGAGCAGTTCTTC.

The CDR3 sequence is CSAPGKETQYF. In nucleotides, the CDR3 is TGCAGTGCTCCCGGGAAAGAGACCCAGTACTTC. The chain carries TRBV20-1 and TRBJ2-5, with a tentative D call TRBD2 (5 bases). This CDR3 contains 11 residues. V was shortened by 5 bases and J by 3 bases, with 7 bases between the two germline ends. Germline V gives CDR1 DFQATT, CDR2 SNEGSKA (reference sequence).

The chain carries TRBV27 and TRBJ2-5; the match to TRBD2 covers 12 bases. J lost 4 bases, V lost 6 bases, and 6 bases had no gene match. Germline values: CDR1 MNHEY, CDR2 SMNVEV (reference sequence). The CDR3 length is 15 residues. CDR3 sequence (DNA): TGTGCCAGCAGCCCGACTAGCGGGAGCCCAGAGACCCAGTACTTC. Encoded protein: CASSPTSGSPETQYF.

Details on this clone: Distinct nucleotide sequences in the sample also encode this CDR3. V usage is TRBV2 and J usage is TRBJ2-2; D gene unclear. Looked up from germline, CDR1 is SNHLY and CDR2 is FYNNEI. V was clipped by 5 bases and J by 3 bases, with 4 bases between them. This CDR3 is 12 amino acids long. The chain's CDR3 is CASSPYTGELFF. Written as DNA, the CDR3 is TGTGCCAGCAGTCCCTACACCGGGGAGCTGTTTTTT.

The rearrangement uses TRBV5-1 and TRBJ2-3; 7 positions match TRBD2. From germline, CDR1 is SGHRS and CDR2 YFSETQ. V was pared by 4 bases and J by 0 bases, with 11 bases of the junction left unmatched. This CDR3 has 17 amino acids. CDR3 sequence (DNA): TGCGCCAGCAGCCGCTCTGGGAATAGCGGGAGCACAGATACGCAGTATTTT. Protein sequence: CASSRSGNSGSTDTQYF.

Comment on this clone: At one end the junction does not follow the germline gene, possibly because of a read error. This chain joins TRBV2 and TRBJ2-7; 7 bases align to TRBD2. This CDR3 has 15 amino acids. Germline V CDR1 and CDR2: SNHLY, FYNNEI. The CDR3 coding sequence is TGTGCGAGCAGGGAGGGAGCGGCTTTGGCCTACGAGCAGTACTTC. Translating gives CASREGAALAYEQYF.

The chain couples TRBV27 to TRBJ1-2; 8 bases fit TRBD1. The CDR3 has 13 amino acids. Germline V gives CDR1 MNHEY, CDR2 SMNVEV (reference sequence). J gave up 6 bases and V 0 bases, and 0 bases lay outside the gene matches. In nucleotides, the CDR3 is TGTGCCAGCAGTTTATCACAGGGGGATGGCTACACCTTC. Protein sequence: CASSLSQGDGYTF.

The chain couples TRBV6-4 to TRBJ2-2; TRBD2 aligns across 13 bases. Per germline, CDR1 MRHNA and CDR2 SNTAGT. V was clipped by 6 bases and J by 8 bases; unmatched bases: 6. CDR3 size: 15 residues. The CDR3 here is CASRRTSGSPGELFF. DNA for the CDR3: TGTGCCAGCAGGCGGACTAGCGGGAGTCCTGGGGAGCTGTTTTTT.

The genes are TRBV28 and TRBJ1-1, with TRBD1 as a possible D gene (6 bases). V was shortened by 6 bases and J by 0 bases, with 17 bases between the two germline ends. The CDR3 covers 16 residues. The germline V gene encodes CDR1 MDHEN and CDR2 SYDVKM. DNA for the CDR3: TGTGCCAGCAGCTTGGGGGCGCAGGGTCTGAACACTGAAGCTTTCTTT. Its translation: CASSLGAQGLNTEAFF.